The present TCR beta chain was sequenced within a study of CD8+CD57+ T cells in acquired aplastic anemia. Previously, flow cytometry had revealed CD8+CD57+ cell expansion in the patients chosen for sequencing. TCR beta VDJ and CDR3 were profiled, and genomic DNA was the template. TCRdb re-analysed the reads in MiXCR, keeping a single row per CDR3 protein. The sample lists 150,000 or so distinct CDR3 sequences, about 48% seen once, with over 25% in the top ten. The sequenced material came from sorted CD4+, CD8+, or CD8+CD57+ T cells (not recorded which) from PBMCs. This sequence originates from a human donor with aplastic anemia.

This chain's CDR3 is CASSWDRTPEAFF. The CDR3 DNA sequence: TGTGCCAGCAGCTGGGACAGGACCCCTGAAGCTTTCTTT. This chain joins TRBV5-7 and TRBJ1-1, with 8 bases lining up with TRBD1. TRBV5-7 has ORF status, its function being uncertain. CDR3 length equals 13 residues. The V segment lost 3 bases and the J segment 6 bases; nucleotides outside the gene matches: 4.